This entry lists 19 T cell receptor beta chains sequenced from one sample in a study of T-cell memory formation after mild COVID-19. Using its own MiXCR run on the 5' RACE reads, TCRdb lists one record per CDR3 protein. The data show about 110,000 distinct CDR3 sequences, over 15% seen once. Sequenced material: PBMCs or a T cell subset sorted from them (not recorded which). The receptors shown here come from a man aged 18 to 29 who had mild COVID-19 (a few samples of this study predate the infection). Cell type and time point are not known.

This clonotype was counted between two and nine times. The gene calls are TRBV20-1 and TRBJ1-4; D is unresolved. V dropped 1 base and J dropped 6 bases, with 12 bases sitting between them. CDR1 is DFQATT and CDR2 is SNEGSKA in the germline V gene (reference sequence). The CDR3 spans 14 residues. The DNA for the CDR3 is TGCAGTGCTAGAGGAACGGAATCTTATGAAAAACTGTTTTTT. Its translation: CSARGTESYEKLFF.

The V call is TRBV10-3, the J call TRBJ2-5; D gene ambiguous. This CDR3 comprises 11 residues. CDR1 and CDR2 from the germline V gene are ENHRY and SYGVKD. Trimming left V 5 bases short and J 5 bases short, with 6 bases between. The CDR3 spells CAISSRETQYF. Here the CDR3 DNA reads TGTGCCATCAGTAGCCGGGAGACCCAGTACTTC.

This clonotype was counted between two and nine times. The V and J genes are TRBV5-8 and TRBJ2-1, with unresolved D. The CDR3 totals 14 residues. CDR1 and CDR2 from the germline V gene are SGHTS and YDEGEE. V lost 5 bases and J lost 8, with 17 bases in between. The CDR3 loop reads CASRPEPLLDEQFF. The CDR3 DNA reads TGTGCCAGCAGGCCGGAGCCCCTGTTGGATGAGCAGTTCTTC.

This rearrangement joins TRBV3-1 to TRBJ2-1; D remains unclear. CDR1 is LGHDT and CDR2 is YNNKEL in the germline V gene (reference sequence). Trimming took 0 bases from V and 6 from J, leaving 3 bases between them. CDR3 length: 12 residues. CDR3 DNA: TGTGCCAGCAGCCAAGAATTCAATGAGCAGTTCTTC. Amino acids: CASSQEFNEQFF.

This clonotype was picked up a small number of times. This chain links TRBV28 with TRBJ2-7, with D tentatively TRBD1 (5 bases). Germline lookup yields CDR1 MDHEN and CDR2 SYDVKM. The CDR3 sequence is 15 residues long. The V gene lost 4 bases and the J gene lost 5 bases, with 18 bases spanning the gap. CDR3 bases: TGTGCCAGCAGTTGGGATGGGGCTAGGGGCGACGAGCAGTACGTC. Amino acids: CASSWDGARGDEQYV.

The gene calls are TRBV7-2 and TRBJ2-5; perhaps TRBD2 as D (5 bases). V lost 6 bases, J lost 4 bases, and 9 bases lay in between. CDR1 and CDR2 from the germline V gene are SGHTA and FQGNSA. The CDR3 length is 12 residues. The CDR3 DNA follows: TGTGCCAGCAGTTTTGAGGGAGAGACCCAGTACTTC. It translates to CASSFEGETQYF.

This clonotype was seen repeatedly, ten times or more. The V and J genes are TRBV5-1 and TRBJ2-3, with 15 bases that match TRBD2. CDR3 length: 15 residues. After removal of 3 bases from V and 6 bases from J, the junction contained 2 bases not matched to a gene. The germline V gene encodes CDR1 SGHRS and CDR2 YFSETQ. The CDR3 DNA follows: TGCGCCAGCAGCTCGGGGACTAGCGGGGGGGATACGCAGTATTTT. Its protein product is CASSSGTSGGDTQYF.

At least ten counts were recorded for this clonotype. This sequence joins TRBV5-4 and TRBJ2-7, with 9 bases fitting TRBD2. V trimming: 4 bases; J trimming: 0 bases; junction bases outside the gene matches: 5. From germline, CDR1 is SGHNT and CDR2 YYREEE (reference sequence). The CDR3 sequence is 15 residues long. CDR3 in amino acids: CASSAAGGLSYEQYF. The DNA of the CDR3 is TGTGCCAGCAGCGCAGCGGGGGGTCTCTCCTACGAGCAGTACTTC. Based on the CDR3 plus reference TRBV5-4 and TRBJ2-7, the full variable domain is ETGVTQSPTHLIKTRGQQVTLRCSSQSGHNTVSWYQQALGQGPQFIFQYYREEENGRGNFPPRFSGLQFPNYSSELNVNALELDDSALYLCASSAAGGLSYEQYFGPGTRLTVT.

This clonotype was observed a few times. The V gene is TRBV7-3, the J gene TRBJ2-3, with D unclear. This CDR3 is built from 12 residues. The germline V gene has CDR1 SGHTA and CDR2 FQGTGA. The V end lost 4 bases, the J end lost 2 bases, and 4 bases lay between the germline ends. Written as DNA, the CDR3 is TGTGCCAGCAGCTCGCACACAGATACGCAGTATTTT. The encoded protein is CASSSHTDTQYF.

This clonotype was seen once. V gene TRBV5-1 combines with J gene TRBJ2-3, with 8 positions matching TRBD1. Germline V gene data show CDR1 as SGHRS and CDR2 as YFSETQ. V dropped 0 bases and J dropped 3; count of bases not matched to a gene: 6. The CDR3 sequence is 16 residues long. The CDR3 loop is CASSLATDRVTDTQYF. DNA of the CDR3: TGCGCCAGCAGCTTGGCCACGGACAGGGTTACAGATACGCAGTATTTT.

The chain is built from TRBV20-1 and TRBJ1-5; D remains ambiguous. Germline V CDR1 and CDR2: DFQATT, SNEGSKA (reference sequence). The CDR3 is made up of 12 amino acids. The V and J ends lost 6 bases and 1 base respectively, with 7 bases between them. The chain's CDR3 is CSARASNQPQHF. The CDR3 nucleotides are TGCAGTGCAAGGGCCAGCAATCAGCCCCAGCATTTT.

The chain recombines TRBV7-8 with TRBJ2-2, with no clear D. The germline CDR1 and CDR2 sequences are SGHVS and FQNEAQ. The length of the CDR3 is 16 residues. V gave up 4 bases and J gave up 0 bases, with 12 bases separating them. Written as DNA, the CDR3 is TGTGCCAGCAGCTCACCCGACACCGCGAACACCGGGGAGCTGTTTTTT. Translating gives CASSSPDTANTGELFF.

This clonotype was counted a few times. V and J are TRBV12-3 or TRBV12-4 and TRBJ1-2; D possibly corresponds to TRBD1 (6 bases). Trimming shortened V by 3 bases and J by 4 bases, and 12 bases separated the two germline ends. This CDR3 contains 14 residues. CDR3 protein: CASSFGDRTYGYTF. CDR3 bases: TGTGCCAGCAGTTTCGGAGACAGGACCTATGGCTACACCTTC.

This clonotype showed up just a few times. The chain combines TRBV7-9 with TRBJ2-5; D ambiguous. Germline values: CDR1 SEHNR, CDR2 FQNEAQ (reference sequence). Trimming stripped 3 bases from V and 4 bases from J, with 15 bases between. The CDR3 length is 15 residues. CDR3 protein: CASSLAWTSRETQYF. CDR3 in DNA: TGTGCCAGCAGCTTGGCGTGGACGAGTAGAGAGACCCAGTACTTC. Looking up the rest from reference TRBV7-9 and TRBJ2-5 gives the full variable domain: DTGVSQNPRHKITKRGQNVTFRCDPISEHNRLYWYRQTLGQGPEFLTYFQNEAQLEKSRLLSDRFSAERPKGSFSTLEIQRTEQGDSAMYLCASSLAWTSRETQYFGPGTRLLVL.

This chain joins TRBV29-1 and TRBJ1-2; TRBD1 matches at 8 bases. Per germline, CDR1 SQVTM and CDR2 ANQGSEA. The ends lost 0 bases at V and 2 bases at J; junction bases unmatched: 2. The CDR3 has 14 amino acids. CDR3 nucleotide sequence: TGCAGCGTTGAAGACAGGGGGCAAAACTATGGCTACACCTTC. It codes for CSVEDRGQNYGYTF.

This clonotype was observed a single time. The limits of the CDR3 on the DNA are not certain, so only TCRdb's listed CDR3 is given. The chain combines TRBV10-1 with TRBJ2-2. The CDR3 totals 17 residues, both ends included. Germline V CDR1 and CDR2: WNHNN, SYGVQD (reference sequence). CDR3 in amino acids: CASLRPRFYGKPGSCFF.

This clonotype was counted between two and nine times. J is TRBJ2-5 and V is TRBV7-2; D is perhaps TRBD2 (6 bases). The germline gives CDR1 SGHTA, CDR2 FQGNSA. CDR3 size: 14 residues. V shed 3 bases and J shed 4 bases, with 12 bases lying between them. The CDR3 spells CASSLRRGGETQYF. The CDR3 DNA follows: TGTGCCAGCAGCTTGCGAAGGGGAGGAGAGACCCAGTACTTC.

This clonotype appeared many times. The J gene is TRBJ2-1, the V gene TRBV2; tentative D call: TRBD1 (6 bases). Trimming shortened V by 11 bases and J by 9 bases, and 17 bases separated the two germline ends. The germline gives CDR1 SNHLY, CDR2 FYNNEI. This CDR3 contains 12 residues. The CDR3 coding sequence is TGTGCCGGCCGGCCCCAGGGGCCTGAGCAGTTCTTC. Translating it yields CAGRPQGPEQFF.

In this sample, this clonotype turned up a few times. The V call is TRBV6-2 or TRBV6-3, the J call TRBJ1-1; D gene ambiguous. Germline assignment: CDR1 MNHEY and CDR2 SVGEGT. The germline V and J ends were trimmed by 7 bases and 1 base, with 4 bases remaining between them. This CDR3 is 11 amino acids long. This CDR3 reads CASTRNTEAFF. In nucleotides, the CDR3 is TGTGCCAGCACCCGGAACACTGAAGCTTTCTTT.